These 10 T cell receptor beta chains originate from one sample sequenced in a study of shared clonotypes between healthy human individuals. Profiling relied on immunoSEQ multiplex PCR, and the TCRdb table lists in-frame clones only, not all of them. In the table there are around 610,000 clones, around 96% of which are singletons. Naive-designated CD8 cells lacked CD45RO, were positively enriched for CCR7, and omitted terminally differentiated effector memory CD45RA+ cells. Sequencing was performed on naive CD8+ T cells sorted from blood. The receptors stem from a young woman in good health.

The chain uses TRBV27 and TRBJ1-5; tentative D call: TRBD1 (5 bases). CDR3 length: 14 amino acids. V was cut by 4 bases and J by 10 bases, with 17 bases left in between. CDR1 is MNHEY, CDR2 SMNVEV, per germline (reference sequence). The CDR3 nucleotides read TGTGCCAGCAGTTCCGAAACAGGATTTGGACCCCAGCATTTT. Amino acid sequence: CASSSETGFGPQHF.

This clone was picked up one time. J is TRBJ2-1 and V is TRBV10-1, with 7 bases lining up with TRBD2. The CDR3 consists of 17 residues. The V gene end was trimmed by 3 bases and the J gene end by 2 bases; junction bases not matched to a gene: 10. The germline gives CDR1 WNHNN, CDR2 SYGVQD (reference sequence). DNA for the CDR3: TGCGCCAGCAGTGATGGGTCGAGCGGGATACCCTACAATGAGCAGTTCTTC. This gives the protein CASSDGSSGIPYNEQFF.

The chain joins TRBV10-3 to TRBJ1-2, with D maybe TRBD1 (5 bases). V lost 5 bases and J lost 5, with 18 bases in between. The length of the CDR3 is 15 residues. Germline CDR1 and CDR2: ENHRY and SYGVKD. The CDR3 sequence: CAISPKRGSPYGYTF. As DNA, the CDR3 is TGTGCCATCAGTCCGAAGCGGGGCAGCCCGTATGGCTACACCTTC.

V gene TRBV6-1 combines with J gene TRBJ1-1; D unresolved. CDR3 length equals 14 residues. The V end was cut by 11 bases, the J end by 5 bases, with 21 bases between. The germline V gene has CDR1 MNHNS and CDR2 SASEGT. The CDR3 sequence is CACALGMGSTEAFF. CDR3 nucleotide sequence: TGTGCCTGTGCACTGGGGATGGGGTCGACTGAAGCTTTCTTT.

This sequence joins TRBV15 and TRBJ2-1; D perhaps matches TRBD2 (6 bases). CDR3 length: 14 amino acids. V shed 6 bases and J shed 4 bases, with 13 bases lying between them. Germline loops: CDR1 LNHNV, CDR2 YYDKDF (reference sequence). DNA of the CDR3: TGTGCCACCAGGATTGCCGCGGGGTACAATGAGCAGTTCTTC. It yields the protein CATRIAAGYNEQFF.

The V and J genes are TRBV2 and TRBJ1-5; D not certain. V was clipped by 3 bases and J by 2 bases, with 11 bases between them. CDR1 is SNHLY and CDR2 is FYNNEI in the germline V gene. This CDR3 has 15 residues. The CDR3 protein is CASSDDLGGNQPQHF. The CDR3 region has the DNA TGTGCCAGCAGTGATGACCTCGGCGGCAATCAGCCCCAGCATTTT.

The chain recombines TRBV28 with TRBJ1-2; no firm D call. The ends were cut back, 3 bases at V and 4 bases at J, with 24 bases in the middle. From germline, CDR1 is MDHEN and CDR2 SYDVKM. The CDR3 spans 18 residues. The CDR3 nucleotides are TGTGCCAGCAGTTTCTTGGTCTGGGGTGGGCAGACCGTCTATGGCTACACCTTC. Its translation: CASSFLVWGGQTVYGYTF.

This rearrangement joins TRBV5-1 to TRBJ1-1, with 7 bases fitting TRBD1. The V gene's germline CDR1 is SGHRS and CDR2 YFSETQ. V lost 2 bases and J lost 0; bases outside the gene matches: 13. CDR3 length: 18 residues. CDR3 bases: TGCGCCAGCAGCTTTGGGGACAGACCCACCCTAATGAACACTGAAGCTTTCTTT. Encoded protein: CASSFGDRPTLMNTEAFF. Full variable domain (rest looked up from reference TRBV5-1 and TRBJ1-1): KAGVTQTPRYLIKTRGQQVTLSCSPISGHRSVSWYQQTPGQGLQFLFEYFSETQRNKGNFPGRFSGRQFSNSRSEMNVSTLELGDSALYLCASSFGDRPTLMNTEAFFGQGTRLTVV.

This sequence joins TRBV6-5 and TRBJ2-2; 9 bases line up with TRBD1. This CDR3 region has 14 residues. J lost 7 bases, V lost 4 bases, and 4 bases had no gene match. The germline V gene has CDR1 MNHEY and CDR2 SVGAGI. The CDR3 reads CASSSQGANGELFF. Here the CDR3 DNA reads TGTGCCAGCAGTTCACAGGGGGCAAACGGGGAGCTGTTTTTT.

The gene calls are TRBV30 and TRBJ2-1, with D unclear. V lost 0 bases to trimming and J lost 6 bases, with 6 bases between them. CDR3 size: 12 residues. Germline lookup yields CDR1 GTSNPN and CDR2 SVGIG (reference sequence). The CDR3: CAWSVPGNEQFF. The CDR3 region has the DNA TGTGCCTGGAGTGTCCCGGGCAATGAGCAGTTCTTC.